These 26 T cell receptor beta chains were sequenced from one sample in a study of vaccination and CD4 T cells after COVID-19. The Oncomine TCR Beta short-read assay sequenced DNA from cultured CD4+ T cells. TCRdb reprocessed the PCR reads with MiXCR, giving one entry per CDR3 protein. Here the sample spans some 10,000 distinct CDR3 sequences, roughly half being singletons. As for treatment: roughly 11-day PBMC culture with coronavirus spike peptide pools or control peptides (ViraFEST assay). The antigens of these receptors remain unknown. The sequenced sample consisted of CD4+ T cells from blood, cultured in vitro. The receptors here all came from a human donor who had recovered from COVID-19.

The CDR3 sequence: CATDRGIGSPLHF. CDR3 nucleotides: TGTGCCACAGACAGGGGAATCGGTTCACCCCTCCACTTT. This chain uses TRBV30 with TRBJ1-6; 8 bases are a match to TRBD1. Germline values: CDR1 GTSNPN, CDR2 SVGIG (reference sequence). V trimming: 8 bases; J trimming: 9 bases; junction bases outside the gene matches: 9. The CDR3 consists of 13 residues.

The J gene is TRBJ2-7, the V gene TRBV27; D tentatively reads TRBD1 or TRBD2 (6 bases each). The length of the CDR3 is 12 residues. Germline values: CDR1 MNHEY, CDR2 SMNVEV (reference sequence). Trimming took off 7 bases at V and 8 bases at J, with 15 bases between the two ends. The CDR3 DNA follows: TGTGCCAGCACCACAATAGGGGGGAAGCAGTACTTC. As protein: CASTTIGGKQYF.

The J gene is TRBJ1-5, the V gene TRBV21-1; TRBD1, as called in the table, went unchecked against the DNA. TRBV21-1 is deemed a pseudogene. The CDR3 length is 17 residues. Written as DNA, the CDR3 is TGTGCCAGCAGCAAATGGGCGGGCGCGAAGGGCAATCAGCCCCAGCATTTT. This translates into CASSKWAGAKGNQPQHF.

This clonotype was seen once. Its ends do not fully match the called genes, so a read error is possible. V usage is TRBV6-1 and J usage is TRBJ2-2; 7 positions agree with TRBD1. CDR3 size: 15 residues. Per the germline V gene, CDR1 is MNHNS and CDR2 is SASEGT. The CDR3 loop is CTSNSRDRGTGELFF. As DNA, the CDR3 is TGTACCAGCAATAGCCGGGACAGAGGCACCGGGGAGCTGTTTTTT.

This CDR3 is CASSLGTGGPNEQFF. The CDR3 bases are TGTGCCAGCAGTTTAGGGACAGGGGGCCCGAATGAGCAGTTCTTC. The V gene is TRBV27, the J gene TRBJ2-1, with 12 bases lining up with TRBD1. Germline trimming cut 2 bases from V and 7 bases from J; bases unmatched to any gene: 3. The germline V gene encodes CDR1 MNHEY and CDR2 SMNVEV (reference sequence). The CDR3 has 15 amino acids.

The V gene is TRBV7-9, the J gene TRBJ2-7; D is undetermined. V was shortened by 1 base and J by 2 bases, with 6 bases between the two germline ends. The V gene's germline CDR1 is SEHNR and CDR2 FQNEAQ (reference sequence). CDR3 length: 13 amino acids. CDR3 DNA sequence: TGTGCCAGCAGCTTAGAGGCAGCCTACGAGCAGTACTTC. Protein: CASSLEAAYEQYF.

The J gene is TRBJ2-2, the V gene TRBV21-1; TRBD1 is the table's D call and was not checked against the DNA. TRBV21-1 is classified as a pseudogene. There are 16 residues in the CDR3. The CDR3 sequence: CASSPSAGGWTGELFF. The DNA of the CDR3 is TGTGCCAGCAGCCCATCAGCGGGGGGCTGGACCGGGGAGCTGTTTTTT.

The CDR3 protein is CASSTQARGYNQPQHF. In DNA, the CDR3 is TGTGCCAGCTCTACCCAGGCCAGGGGGTACAATCAGCCCCAGCATTTT. The rearrangement uses TRBV18 and TRBJ1-5; 7 bases are shared with TRBD1. Per germline, CDR1 KGHSH and CDR2 LQKENI. This CDR3 spans 16 amino acids. V was clipped by 6 bases and J by 3 bases; unmatched bases: 11.

This chain uses TRBV4-1 with TRBJ1-1, with a tentative D call TRBD1 (6 bases). The CDR3 is 16 residues long. Trimming pared 3 bases from V and 1 base from J, leaving 15 bases between. The germline CDR1 and CDR2 sequences are MGHRA and YSYEKL. CDR3 DNA: TGCGCCAGCAGCCATCAAGGGGGACGGGCGAACACTGAAGCTTTCTTT. This encodes CASSHQGGRANTEAFF.

This clonotype was picked up a small number of times. CDR3: CSASGGNYGYTF. DNA of the CDR3: TGCAGTGCTTCAGGGGGAAACTATGGCTACACCTTC. This sequence joins TRBV20-1 and TRBJ1-2; 7 nucleotides line up with TRBD1. The CDR3 sequence is 12 residues long. Germline values: CDR1 DFQATT, CDR2 SNEGSKA (reference sequence). V gave up 5 bases and J gave up 2 bases; unmatched junction bases: 2.

The chain uses TRBV15 and TRBJ2-5; TRBD2 agrees at 11 bases. Per the germline V gene, CDR1 is LNHNV and CDR2 is YYDKDF (reference sequence). The CDR3 runs 16 residues. V was pared by 0 bases and J by 4 bases, with 4 bases of the junction left unmatched. The CDR3 DNA sequence: TGTGCCACCAGCAGAGATCTTGGACTAGCGGGAGAGACCCAGTACTTC. Its protein is CATSRDLGLAGETQYF.

This rearrangement joins TRBV20-1 to TRBJ1-2; TRBD1 aligns across 11 bases. V lost 0 bases, J lost 9 bases, and 3 bases stayed unmatched. CDR1 DFQATT and CDR2 SNEGSKA come from the germline V gene (reference sequence). The CDR3 spans 13 residues. This chain's CDR3 is CSAREGTGGRYTF. Written as DNA, the CDR3 is TGCAGTGCTAGAGAAGGGACAGGGGGACGCTACACCTTC.

The chain joins TRBV27 to TRBJ2-1; 7 bases line up with TRBD2. Trimming cost V 3 bases and J 7 bases; bases outside gene matches: 6. The V gene's germline CDR1 is MNHEY and CDR2 SMNVEV (reference sequence). This CDR3 spans 14 amino acids. The CDR3 coding sequence is TGTGCCAGCAGTTTGGGAGGGAAAGGGAATGAGCAGTTCTTC. Translation: CASSLGGKGNEQFF.

Written as DNA, the CDR3 is TGTGCCAGCACCCCCCCGGACCAAAGGAATGGCTACACCTTC. It codes for CASTPPDQRNGYTF. J is TRBJ1-2 and V is TRBV7-8, with D uncertain. CDR1 is SGHVS, CDR2 FQNEAQ, per germline. V shed 7 bases and J shed 6 bases, with 18 bases lying between them. The CDR3 loop spans 14 amino acids.

V is TRBV12-3 or TRBV12-4 and J is TRBJ2-1; 8 nucleotides agree with TRBD2. The CDR3 is 15 residues long. V lost 4 bases, J lost 4 bases, and 6 bases stayed unmatched. CDR3 DNA: TGTGCCAGCAGTTGGGTCAGCGGGGGATACAATGAGCAGTTCTTC. Translated: CASSWVSGGYNEQFF.

This clonotype was observed a handful of times. The V gene is TRBV20-1, the J gene TRBJ1-5; D remains unclear. The CDR3 contains 13 residues. Germline loops: CDR1 DFQATT, CDR2 SNEGSKA (reference sequence). Trimming left V 0 bases short and J 5 bases short, with 8 bases between. CDR3 coding DNA: TGCAGTGCTAGAGATCTTGGGGATCAGCCCCAGCATTTT. It encodes CSARDLGDQPQHF.

V is TRBV24-1 and J is TRBJ2-3, with 11 positions matching TRBD2. The CDR3 length is 17 residues. J lost 0 bases, V lost 4 bases, and 5 bases had no gene match. Per germline, CDR1 KGHDR and CDR2 SFDVKD. CDR3: CATSDTSGGYSTDTQYF. In DNA form, the CDR3 reads TGTGCCACCAGTGACACTAGCGGGGGTTACAGCACAGATACGCAGTATTTT.

The rearrangement uses TRBV12-5 and TRBJ1-1; a possible D gene is TRBD1 (5 bases). CDR1 LGHNT and CDR2 FRNRAP come from the germline V gene. The ends were cut back, 1 base at V and 11 bases at J, with 17 bases in the middle. There are 14 residues in the CDR3. CDR3: CASGLDVGGVKAFF. CDR3 coding DNA: TGTGCTAGTGGTTTGGACGTCGGGGGGGTTAAGGCTTTCTTT.

This clonotype has more than one count but fewer than ten. The J gene is TRBJ1-2, the V gene TRBV7-2; D gene uncertain. The CDR3 extends over 16 amino acids. Between the trimmed V and J ends, which lost 1 base and 7 bases, there was a span of 19 bases. From germline, CDR1 is SGHTA and CDR2 FQGNSA. The CDR3 region is CASSLGSRIIRGGYTF. CDR3 bases: TGTGCCAGCAGCTTAGGCAGCCGGATTATAAGAGGTGGCTACACCTTC.

The CDR3 reads CAISGGQGRPDTQYF. CDR3 nucleotide sequence: TGTGCCATCAGTGGGGGACAGGGTCGGCCAGATACGCAGTATTTT. The V call is TRBV10-3, the J call TRBJ2-3; TRBD1 agrees at 9 bases. The junction had 6 bases not matched to a gene; V was cut back by 4 bases and J by 4 bases. This CDR3 is 15 amino acids long. The germline gives CDR1 ENHRY, CDR2 SYGVKD.

The rearrangement links TRBV11-2 to TRBJ1-1, with 7 bases lining up with TRBD1. The V gene's germline CDR1 is SGHAT and CDR2 FQNNGV. V was clipped by 4 bases and J by 0 bases; unmatched bases: 5. This CDR3 contains 15 residues. CDR3 in amino acids: CASSSGQVMNTEAFF. The CDR3 DNA follows: TGTGCCAGCAGCTCCGGACAGGTGATGAACACTGAAGCTTTCTTT.

The chain couples TRBV7-9 to TRBJ2-6; no reliable D call. CDR3 length: 11 amino acids. V was trimmed by 10 bases and J by 4 bases, leaving 5 bases between them. CDR1 is SEHNR, CDR2 FQNEAQ, per germline (reference sequence). This chain's CDR3 is CATRGANVLTF. The CDR3 region has the DNA TGTGCCACCAGGGGGGCCAACGTCCTGACTTTC.

This clonotype has only a few counts. V usage is TRBV6-1 and J usage is TRBJ1-6; the D gene is possibly TRBD1 (6 bases). The CDR3 spans 12 residues. Germline-derived CDR1 and CDR2 are MNHNS and SASEGT. Trimming left V 6 bases short and J 11 bases short, with 11 bases between. The CDR3 sequence: CASRETGTPLHF. DNA of the CDR3: TGTGCCAGCAGAGAAACAGGGACACCCCTCCACTTT.

This clonotype was seen a few times. The chain carries TRBV6-1 and TRBJ1-5; D possibly corresponds to TRBD1 (5 bases). The CDR3 sequence is 15 residues long. Germline CDR1 reads MNHNS; CDR2 reads SASEGT. V was cut by 7 bases and J by 10 bases, with 23 bases left in between. CDR3 coding DNA: TGTGCCAGCAAGCTATCTACGGACAAGGGCGTACCCCAGCATTTT. It yields the protein CASKLSTDKGVPQHF.

This clonotype was detected a few times. In nucleotides, the CDR3 is TGTGCCAGCAGTCCGGGGGCAGGCTATGGCTACACCTTC. Translating it yields CASSPGAGYGYTF. The chain recombines TRBV6-1 with TRBJ1-2; D possibly corresponds to TRBD1 (6 bases). Germline values: CDR1 MNHNS, CDR2 SASEGT. Trimming shortened V by 5 bases and J by 4 bases, and 11 bases separated the two germline ends. The CDR3 is 13 amino acids.

This chain connects TRBV20-1 to TRBJ1-1; D ambiguous. V lost 5 bases, J lost 2 bases, and 6 bases lay in between. Germline V CDR1 and CDR2: DFQATT, SNEGSKA (reference sequence). The CDR3 runs 11 residues. The CDR3 nucleotides read TGCAGTGCTCCTATTAACACTGAAGCTTTCTTT. This translates into CSAPINTEAFF.